This TCR beta chain originates from a study of blood T cell repertoires in COVID-19. Study details: Collection of acute and convalescent COVID-19 samples took place in the United States, Italy and Spain. The analysed material was cDNA or gDNA that came from T cells, B-cell-depleted T cells, or PBMCs.

As originally analysed: Scientists estimated how many nucleated cells there were by amplifying reference gene primers. Libraries were prepared by immunoSEQ multiplex PCR; TCRdb keeps only in-frame clonotypes and omits some of them. The DNA was the basis for D and trimming; V, J and clone size are from that table. The table lists approximately 150,000 clones, around 89% of them singletons, with about 28% in the top ten. V was clipped by 0 bases and J by 8 bases; unmatched bases: 5. CDR3 length: 16 residues. Germline assignment: CDR1 SGHRS and CDR2 YFSETQ. The sequence came from a human donor in a cohort sampled during active COVID-19. Sequences were obtained from peripheral blood. V gene TRBV5-1 combines with J gene TRBJ1-4; 12 nucleotides agree with TRBD1. The CDR3 DNA is TGCGCCAGCAGCTTGGCCGGGACAGGGGGCGGCGAAAAACTGTTTTTT. Translating gives CASSLAGTGGGEKLFF.